A selection of T cell receptor beta chains follows, all from one sample in a study of somatic mutations in cytotoxic T cells in rheumatoid arthritis. Produced via immunoSEQ multiplex PCR; TCRdb's table is partial and in-frame only. The table shows around 16,000 clones, with 65% to 85% occurring only once. The sample comprised CD8+ T cells sorted from blood. All receptors come from an adult with rheumatoid arthritis. The CDR3 runs from the conserved cysteine through the conserved F or W. D genes are given only for firm matches.

j_call	d_call	v_call	cdr3_nt	cdr3_aa
TRBJ2-1	NA	TRBV5-1	TGCGCCAGCAGCTACGGACGTCTCAGCTCCTACAATGAGCAGTTCTTC	CASSYGRLSSYNEQFF
TRBJ2-7	TRBD2	TRBV27	TGTGCCAGCAGTACATATTATGGGACTAGCGGGGGGAGCTCCTACGAGCAGTACTTC	CASSTYYGTSGGSSYEQYF
TRBJ2-7	NA	TRBV5-1	TGCGCCAGCAGCTTGGCCACAGGGTACTACGAGCAGTACTTC	CASSLATGYYEQYF
TRBJ1-2	NA	TRBV9	TGTGCCAGCAGCGTAAATTCGGCAGGGCACTATGGCTACACCTTC	CASSVNSAGHYGYTF
TRBJ2-1	TRBD2	TRBV4-1	TGCGCCAGCAGCCTAAGGGCTAGCGGGGTCTACAATGAGCAGTTCTTC	CASSLRASGVYNEQFF
TRBJ2-1	NA	TRBV7-2	TGTGCCAGCAGCTTAGACGGGCCTCTGGATGAGCAGTTCTTC	CASSLDGPLDEQFF
TRBJ2-3	TRBD1	TRBV2	TGTGCCAGCAGCTTTGCCGGGACAGGGGGAGGAGATACGCAGTATTTT	CASSFAGTGGGDTQYF
TRBJ2-3	TRBD2	TRBV29-1	TGCAGCGTTGAAGATGGACTAGCAGGGACAGATACGCAGTATTTT	CSVEDGLAGTDTQYF
TRBJ2-7	NA	TRBV20-1	TGCAGTGCCCTGGCCCCGGACGAGCAGTACTTC	CSALAPDEQYF
TRBJ2-2	NA	TRBV5-4	TGTGCCAGCAGCTTGAAGCCCGGGGAGCTGTTTTTT	CASSLKPGELFF